This T cell receptor beta chain appears in the sequencing data of a study of T cells in Graves' hyperthyroidism and ophthalmopathy. Notes on the study in general: Model predictions of ophthalmopathy came a median roughly 6.4 months before onset.

A remark on this clonotype: Its antigen is not identified.

RNA transcripts provided the source from which TCR beta CDR3 regions were amplified. HTBI primers drove first-round RT-PCR of the TCR CDR3. TCRdb ran MiXCR on the multiplex PCR reads and lists one entry per CDR3 protein. The data show roughly 400,000 distinct CDR3 sequences, with 11% to 15% seen just once and around 30% held by the top ten. Germline V gene lookup returns CDR1 KGHDR and CDR2 SFDVKD. The CDR3 loop spans 13 amino acids. V lost 2 bases and J 11 bases, leaving 12 bases between the germline ends. Material for sequencing was blood. The chain couples TRBV24-1 to TRBJ2-1, with a weak D call TRBD1 (6 bases). This TCR was sampled from a man over 45 with Graves' ophthalmopathy. CDR3 protein: CATSDSTGTKQFF. The CDR3 DNA sequence: TGTGCCACCAGTGATTCCACCGGGACAAAGCAGTTCTTC.